This T cell receptor beta chain comes out of a study of neurological immune-mediated disorders. The CDR3 extends over 13 amino acids. Deletions cut 3 bases from V and 7 bases from J, with 12 bases between. This clonotype was seen repeatedly, ten times or more. As for time point: longitudinal time-point 2. 5'RACE generated cDNA with 10-nucleotide random UMIs. From the 5' RACE reads, TCRdb called clonotypes with MiXCR, one entry per CDR3 protein. The table records about 90,000 distinct CDR3 sequences, 13% of them present only once. V is TRBV12-3 or TRBV12-4 and J is TRBJ1-2; D is ambiguous. The origin of this receptor is a female donor with HTLV-1-associated myelopathy (HAM/TSP). The sample taken for sequencing was PBMCs. The CDR3: CASSFGTEPGYTF. Written as DNA, the CDR3 is TGTGCCAGCAGTTTCGGAACAGAGCCTGGCTACACCTTC.